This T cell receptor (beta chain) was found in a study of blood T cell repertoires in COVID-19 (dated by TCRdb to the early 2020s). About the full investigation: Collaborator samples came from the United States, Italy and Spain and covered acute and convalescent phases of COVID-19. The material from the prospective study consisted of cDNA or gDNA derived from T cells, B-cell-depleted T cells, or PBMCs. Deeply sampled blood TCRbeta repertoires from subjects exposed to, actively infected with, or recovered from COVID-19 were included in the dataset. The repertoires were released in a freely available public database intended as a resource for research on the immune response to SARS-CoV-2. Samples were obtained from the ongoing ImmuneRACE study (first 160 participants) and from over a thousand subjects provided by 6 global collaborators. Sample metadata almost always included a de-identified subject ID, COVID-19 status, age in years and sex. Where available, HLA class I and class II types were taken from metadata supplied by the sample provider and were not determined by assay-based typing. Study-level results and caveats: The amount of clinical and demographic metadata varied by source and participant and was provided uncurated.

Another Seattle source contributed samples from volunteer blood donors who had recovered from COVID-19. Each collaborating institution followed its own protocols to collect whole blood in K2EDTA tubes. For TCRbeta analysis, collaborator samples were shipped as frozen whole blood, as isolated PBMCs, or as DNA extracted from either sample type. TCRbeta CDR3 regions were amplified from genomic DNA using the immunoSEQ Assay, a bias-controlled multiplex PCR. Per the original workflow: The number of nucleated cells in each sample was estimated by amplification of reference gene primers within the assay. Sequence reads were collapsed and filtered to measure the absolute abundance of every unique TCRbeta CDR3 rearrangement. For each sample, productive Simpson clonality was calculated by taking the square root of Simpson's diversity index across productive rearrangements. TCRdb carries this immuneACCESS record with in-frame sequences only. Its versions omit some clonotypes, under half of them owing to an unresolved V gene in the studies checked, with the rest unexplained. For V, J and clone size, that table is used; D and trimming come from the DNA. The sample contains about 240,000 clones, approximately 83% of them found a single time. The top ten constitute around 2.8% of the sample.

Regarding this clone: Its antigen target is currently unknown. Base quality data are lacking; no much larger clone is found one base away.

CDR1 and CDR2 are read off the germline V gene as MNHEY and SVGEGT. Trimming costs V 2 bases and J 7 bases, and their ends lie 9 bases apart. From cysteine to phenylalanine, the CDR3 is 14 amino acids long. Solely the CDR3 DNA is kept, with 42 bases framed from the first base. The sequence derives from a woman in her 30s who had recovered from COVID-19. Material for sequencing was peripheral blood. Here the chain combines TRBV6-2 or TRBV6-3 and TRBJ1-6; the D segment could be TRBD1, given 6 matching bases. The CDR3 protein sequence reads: CASSYQGSNSPLHF. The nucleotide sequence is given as TGTGCCAGCAGTTACCAGGGGTCCAATTCACCCCTCCACTTT.